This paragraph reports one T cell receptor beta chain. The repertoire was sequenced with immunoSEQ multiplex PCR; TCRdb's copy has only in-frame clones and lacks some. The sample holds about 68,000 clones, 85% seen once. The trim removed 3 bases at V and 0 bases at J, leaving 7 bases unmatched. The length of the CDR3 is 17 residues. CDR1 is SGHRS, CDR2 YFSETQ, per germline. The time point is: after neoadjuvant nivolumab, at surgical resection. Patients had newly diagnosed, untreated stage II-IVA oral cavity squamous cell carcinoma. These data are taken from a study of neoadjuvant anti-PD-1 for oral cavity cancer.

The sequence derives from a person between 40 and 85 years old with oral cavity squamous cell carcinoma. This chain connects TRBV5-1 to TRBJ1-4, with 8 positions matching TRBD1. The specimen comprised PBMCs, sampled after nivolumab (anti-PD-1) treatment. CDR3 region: CASSYGQGTSTNEKLFF. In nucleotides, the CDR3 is TGCGCCAGCAGCTACGGACAGGGCACCTCAACTAATGAAAAACTGTTTTTT.